What follows is one T cell receptor beta chain and its context. The target antigen is unknown. The data are from a study of cytotoxic CD8 clonotypes in ibrutinib-treated CLL. Looking at the study overall: Partial responses totalled about 24 and complete responses 2; after median around six years, about 15 remained remitted and around twelve progressed.

Produced via immunoSEQ multiplex PCR; TCRdb's table is partial and in-frame only. The sample has 150,000 or so clones; 79% are singletons. This CDR3 is 11 amino acids long. Germline V CDR1 and CDR2: DFQATT, SNEGSKA (reference sequence). V lost 5 bases and J lost 5; bases outside the gene matches: 2. Study conclusions and caveats: Baseline-level clonality went beyond age-matched healthy donors and moved in step with circulating CD8+ T-cell counts.

The input for sequencing was PBMCs, taken after 12 months of ibrutinib treatment. This clonotype was obtained from a human donor with chronic lymphocytic leukemia. The chain employs TRBV20-1 and TRBJ1-2; 7 nucleotides line up with TRBD1. The CDR3 protein is CSAWDRYGYTF. CDR3 DNA: TGCAGTGCTTGGGACAGATATGGCTACACCTTC.